This T cell receptor (beta chain) was captured in a study of blood T cell repertoires in COVID-19. On the study more broadly: Collection of acute and convalescent COVID-19 samples took place in the United States, Italy and Spain. The analysed material was cDNA or gDNA that came from T cells, B-cell-depleted T cells, or PBMCs.

Authors' processing steps: The authors estimated nucleated cell counts from reference gene primer amplification. Generated by immunoSEQ multiplex PCR, the TCRdb table keeps only in-frame clones and is missing some. Clone size and the V and J calls come from that table; the DNA yielded D and trimming. Counted here are about 140,000 clones, 70% to 90% occurring once; the ten biggest clones make up 8.2%. V lost 3 bases to trimming and J lost 5 bases; unmatched junction nucleotides: 10. The germline V gene encodes CDR1 MNHEY and CDR2 SMNVEV (reference sequence). The CDR3 sequence is 17 residues long. Sequencing used peripheral blood. The chain recombines TRBV27 with TRBJ1-5; 10 nucleotides line up with TRBD1. The clonotype originates from an older woman with acute or convalescent COVID-19. This CDR3 reads CASSFRGTGDSDQPQHF. CDR3 nucleotides: TGTGCCAGCAGTTTTCGCGGGACAGGGGACTCGGATCAGCCCCAGCATTTT.